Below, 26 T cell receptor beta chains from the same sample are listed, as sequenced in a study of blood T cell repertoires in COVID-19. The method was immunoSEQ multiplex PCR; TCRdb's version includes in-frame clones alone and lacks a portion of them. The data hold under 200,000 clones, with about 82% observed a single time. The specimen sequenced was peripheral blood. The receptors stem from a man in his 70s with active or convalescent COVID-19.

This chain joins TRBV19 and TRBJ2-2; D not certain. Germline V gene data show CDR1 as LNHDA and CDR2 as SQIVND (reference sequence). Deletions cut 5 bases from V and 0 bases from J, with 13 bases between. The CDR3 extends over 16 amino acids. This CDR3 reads CASSPKSSPNTGELFF. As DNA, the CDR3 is TGTGCCAGTAGTCCCAAATCGAGTCCGAACACCGGGGAGCTGTTTTTT.

CDR3 sequence reads: CASSLSSGEPYEQYF. The CDR3 DNA is TGTGCCAGCAGCTTAAGTAGCGGGGAACCCTACGAGCAGTACTTC. The chain links TRBV7-2 to TRBJ2-7; TRBD2 agrees at 8 bases. V was pared by 2 bases and J by 2 bases, with 5 bases of the junction left unmatched. The CDR3 loop spans 15 amino acids. In germline, CDR1 is SGHTA, CDR2 FQGNSA. Filled out from reference TRBV7-2 and TRBJ2-7, the complete variable domain reads GAGVSQSPSNKVTEKGKDVELRCDPISGHTALYWYRQSLGQGLEFLIYFQGNSAPDKSGLPSDRFSAERTGGSVSTLTIQRTQQEDSAVYLCASSLSSGEPYEQYFGPGTRLTVT.

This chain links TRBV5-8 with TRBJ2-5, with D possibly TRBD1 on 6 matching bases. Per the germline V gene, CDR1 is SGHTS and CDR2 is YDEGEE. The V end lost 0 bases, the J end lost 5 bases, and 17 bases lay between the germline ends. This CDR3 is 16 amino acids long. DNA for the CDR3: TGTGCCAGCAGCTTGGAGTTCTGGGGGCAGGGGGAGACCCAGTACTTC. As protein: CASSLEFWGQGETQYF.

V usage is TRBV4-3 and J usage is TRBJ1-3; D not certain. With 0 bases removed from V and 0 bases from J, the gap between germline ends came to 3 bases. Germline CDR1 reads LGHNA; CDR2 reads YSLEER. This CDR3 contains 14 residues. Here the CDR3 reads CASSQDNSGNTIYF. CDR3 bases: TGCGCCAGCAGCCAAGATAACTCTGGAAACACCATATATTTT.

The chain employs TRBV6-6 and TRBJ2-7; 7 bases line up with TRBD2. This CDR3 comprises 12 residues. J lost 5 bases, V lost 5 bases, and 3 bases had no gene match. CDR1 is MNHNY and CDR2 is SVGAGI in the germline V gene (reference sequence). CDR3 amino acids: CASSSGIDEQYF. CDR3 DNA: TGTGCCAGCAGTAGCGGGATCGACGAGCAGTACTTC.

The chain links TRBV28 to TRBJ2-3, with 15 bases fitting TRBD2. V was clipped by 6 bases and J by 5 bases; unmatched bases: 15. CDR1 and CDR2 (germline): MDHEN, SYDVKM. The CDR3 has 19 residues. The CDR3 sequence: CASSKGLAGGRSVGDTQYF. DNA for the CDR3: TGTGCCAGCAGCAAGGGACTAGCGGGAGGAAGGTCGGTAGGAGATACGCAGTATTTT.

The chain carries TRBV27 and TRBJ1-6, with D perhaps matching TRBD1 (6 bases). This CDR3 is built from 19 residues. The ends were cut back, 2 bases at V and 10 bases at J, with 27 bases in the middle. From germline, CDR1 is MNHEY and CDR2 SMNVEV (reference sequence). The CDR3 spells CASSLVGLGTPLRGSPLHF. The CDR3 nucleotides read TGTGCCAGCAGTTTAGTGGGCCTTGGGACACCCCTGAGGGGGTCACCCCTCCACTTT.

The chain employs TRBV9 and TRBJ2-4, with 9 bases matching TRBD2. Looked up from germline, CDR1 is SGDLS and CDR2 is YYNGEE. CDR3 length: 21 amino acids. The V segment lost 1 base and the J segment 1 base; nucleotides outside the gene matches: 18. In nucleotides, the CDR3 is TGTGCCAGCAGCGTAAAGGGGCCCGGGGCTAGCGGGGTCGGGGCCAAAAACATTCAGTACTTC. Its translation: CASSVKGPGASGVGAKNIQYF.

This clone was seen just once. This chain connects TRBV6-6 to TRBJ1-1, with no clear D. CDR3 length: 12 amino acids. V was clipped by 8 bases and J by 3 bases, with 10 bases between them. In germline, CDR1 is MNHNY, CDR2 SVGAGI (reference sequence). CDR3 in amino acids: CASEFGDTEAFF. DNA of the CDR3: TGTGCCAGCGAGTTCGGGGACACTGAAGCTTTCTTT.

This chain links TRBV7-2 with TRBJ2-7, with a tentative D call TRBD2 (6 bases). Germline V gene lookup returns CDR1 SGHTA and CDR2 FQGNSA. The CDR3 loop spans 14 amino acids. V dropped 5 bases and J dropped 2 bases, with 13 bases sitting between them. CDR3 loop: CASSATSGAYEQYF. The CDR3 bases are TGTGCCAGCAGCGCAACCTCGGGAGCCTACGAGCAGTACTTC.

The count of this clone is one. The DNA of the CDR3 is TGTGCCAGCGGACGGGGTCACGAGCAGTACTTC. Translation gives CASGRGHEQYF. The chain employs TRBV3-1 (or the pseudogene TRBV3-2) and TRBJ2-7, with D tentatively TRBD2 (5 bases). There are 11 residues in the CDR3. Germline CDR1 is LGHDT and CDR2 is YNNKEL (reference sequence). Trimming took off 8 bases at V and 5 bases at J, with 10 bases between the two ends.

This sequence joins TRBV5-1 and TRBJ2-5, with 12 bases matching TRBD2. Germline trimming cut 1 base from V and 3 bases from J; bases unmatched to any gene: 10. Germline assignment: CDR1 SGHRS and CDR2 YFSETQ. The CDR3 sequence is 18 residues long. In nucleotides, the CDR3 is TGCGCCAGCAGCTTGAGGGCTAGCGGGGGGGCGGCAGAAGAGACCCAGTACTTC. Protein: CASSLRASGGAAEETQYF.

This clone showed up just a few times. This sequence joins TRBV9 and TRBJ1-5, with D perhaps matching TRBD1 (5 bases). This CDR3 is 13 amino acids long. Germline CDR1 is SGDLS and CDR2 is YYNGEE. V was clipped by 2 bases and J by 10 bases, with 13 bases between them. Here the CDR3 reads CASSVSGEGPQHF. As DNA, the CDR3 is TGTGCCAGCAGCGTTTCGGGGGAGGGTCCCCAGCATTTT.

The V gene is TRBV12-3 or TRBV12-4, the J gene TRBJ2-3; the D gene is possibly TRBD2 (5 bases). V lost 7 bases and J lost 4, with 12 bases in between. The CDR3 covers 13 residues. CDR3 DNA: TGTGCCAGCAACCTGAGCGGCCCAGATACGCAGTATTTT. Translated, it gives CASNLSGPDTQYF.

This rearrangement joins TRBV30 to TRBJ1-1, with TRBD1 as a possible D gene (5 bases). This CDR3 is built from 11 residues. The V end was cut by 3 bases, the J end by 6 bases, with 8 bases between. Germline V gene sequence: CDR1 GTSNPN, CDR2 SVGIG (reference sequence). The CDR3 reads CAWRGAAEAFF. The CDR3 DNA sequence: TGTGCCTGGAGAGGGGCGGCTGAAGCTTTCTTT.

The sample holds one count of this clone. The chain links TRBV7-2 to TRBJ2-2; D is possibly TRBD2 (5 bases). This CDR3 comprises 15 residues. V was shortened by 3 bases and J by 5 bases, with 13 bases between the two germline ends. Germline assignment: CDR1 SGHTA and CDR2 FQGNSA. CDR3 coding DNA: TGTGCCAGCAGCTTTAGAGGGTTAAAGACCGGGGAGCTGTTTTTT. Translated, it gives CASSFRGLKTGELFF.

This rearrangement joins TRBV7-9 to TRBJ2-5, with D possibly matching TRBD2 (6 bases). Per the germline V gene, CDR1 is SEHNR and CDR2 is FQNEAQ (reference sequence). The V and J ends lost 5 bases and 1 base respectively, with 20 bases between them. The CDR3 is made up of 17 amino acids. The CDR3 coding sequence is TGTGCCAGCAGCCCCCAGCGGGCGGGAACTTTCCAAGAGACCCAGTACTTC. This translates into CASSPQRAGTFQETQYF.

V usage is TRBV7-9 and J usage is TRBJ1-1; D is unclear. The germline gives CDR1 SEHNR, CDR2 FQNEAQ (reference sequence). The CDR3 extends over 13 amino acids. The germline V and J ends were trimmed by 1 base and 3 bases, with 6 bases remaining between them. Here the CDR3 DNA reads TGTGCCAGCAGCTTAGATGCGGACACTGAAGCTTTCTTT. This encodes CASSLDADTEAFF.

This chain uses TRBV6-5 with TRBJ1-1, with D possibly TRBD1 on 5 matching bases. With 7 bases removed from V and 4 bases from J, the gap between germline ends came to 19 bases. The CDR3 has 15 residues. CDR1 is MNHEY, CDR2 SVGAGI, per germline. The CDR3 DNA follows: TGTGCCAGCACTAGGGGATTGGATTCGGGCACTGAAGCTTTCTTT. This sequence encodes CASTRGLDSGTEAFF.

The CDR3 here is CASSLTLTGVNSPLHF. The CDR3, as DNA: TGTGCCAGCAGTTTAACCTTGACAGGGGTGAATTCACCCCTCCACTTT. V gene TRBV7-9 combines with J gene TRBJ1-6; 8 nucleotides agree with TRBD1. CDR1 is SEHNR, CDR2 FQNEAQ, per germline (reference sequence). The ends lost 6 bases at V and 7 bases at J; junction bases unmatched: 11. The CDR3 loop spans 16 amino acids.

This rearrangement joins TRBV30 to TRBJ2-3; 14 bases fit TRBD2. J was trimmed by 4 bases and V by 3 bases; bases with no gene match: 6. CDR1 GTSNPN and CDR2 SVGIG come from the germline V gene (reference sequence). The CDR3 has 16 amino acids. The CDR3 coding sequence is TGTGCCTGGAGCGGGGGGACTAGCGGGAGCTCAGATACGCAGTATTTT. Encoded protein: CAWSGGTSGSSDTQYF.

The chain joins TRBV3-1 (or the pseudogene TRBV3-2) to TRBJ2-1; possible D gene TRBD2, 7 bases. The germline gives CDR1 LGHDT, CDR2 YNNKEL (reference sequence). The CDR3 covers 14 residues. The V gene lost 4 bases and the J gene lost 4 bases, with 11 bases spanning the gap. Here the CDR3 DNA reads TGTGCCAGCAGCCGGGGGGGGCAGTACAATGAGCAGTTCTTC. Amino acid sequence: CASSRGGQYNEQFF.

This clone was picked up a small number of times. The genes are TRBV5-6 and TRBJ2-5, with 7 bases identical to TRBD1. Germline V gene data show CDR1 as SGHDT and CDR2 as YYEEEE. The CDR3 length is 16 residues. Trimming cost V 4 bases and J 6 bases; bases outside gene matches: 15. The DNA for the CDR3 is TGTGCCAGCAGCCGTACCACAGGGGTATCCGGAAAGACCCAGTACTTC. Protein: CASSRTTGVSGKTQYF.

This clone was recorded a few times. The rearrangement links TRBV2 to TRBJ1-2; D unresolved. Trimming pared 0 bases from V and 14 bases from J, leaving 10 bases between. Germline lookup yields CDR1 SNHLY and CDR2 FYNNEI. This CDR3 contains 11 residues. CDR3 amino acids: CASSEAWLPTF. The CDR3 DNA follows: TGTGCCAGCAGTGAAGCCTGGCTCCCAACCTTC.

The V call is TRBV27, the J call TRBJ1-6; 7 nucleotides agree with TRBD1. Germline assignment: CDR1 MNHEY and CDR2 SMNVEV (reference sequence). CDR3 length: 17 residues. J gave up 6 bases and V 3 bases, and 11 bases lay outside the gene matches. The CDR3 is CASSFIYRDSVNSPLHF. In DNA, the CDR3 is TGTGCCAGCAGTTTCATATACCGGGACAGCGTTAATTCACCCCTCCACTTT.

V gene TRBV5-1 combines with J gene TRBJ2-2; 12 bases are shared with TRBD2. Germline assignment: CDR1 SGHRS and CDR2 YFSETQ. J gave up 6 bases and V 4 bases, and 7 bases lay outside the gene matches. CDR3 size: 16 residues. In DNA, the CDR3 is TGCGCCAGCAGCCTGACTAGCGGGAGAGTCCCCGGGGAGCTGTTTTTT. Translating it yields CASSLTSGRVPGELFF. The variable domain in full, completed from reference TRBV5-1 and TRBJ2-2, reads KAGVTQTPRYLIKTRGQQVTLSCSPISGHRSVSWYQQTPGQGLQFLFEYFSETQRNKGNFPGRFSGRQFSNSRSEMNVSTLELGDSALYLCASSLTSGRVPGELFFGEGSRLTVL.